The next 6 T cell receptor beta chains were all read from a single sample in a study of regulatory T cells in long-lasting Graves disease. The time point was: newly diagnosed GD, antithyroid drugs for less than 3 months. PBMC RNA served as the TCR library source. The authors built TCR beta libraries using iRepertoire HTBI primers and Arm-PCR of CDR3 regions. Each CDR3 protein gets one entry after TCRdb re-called the multiplex PCR reads with MiXCR. The sample carries 560,000 or so distinct CDR3 sequences, approximately 16% recorded once. This sample also belongs to another study, concerning T cells in Graves' hyperthyroidism and ophthalmopathy.

The sample consisted of peripheral blood mononuclear cells (PBMCs), taken at new diagnosis, from a patient treated with antithyroid drugs. The receptors originated from a man aged 18 to 29 with Graves disease.

The table lists this clonotype with a few counts. One end of the junction is discordant with germline, which a read error may explain. V usage is TRBV7-9 and J usage is TRBJ1-5, with 7 bases fitting TRBD1. From germline, CDR1 is SEHNR and CDR2 FQNEAQ (reference sequence). The CDR3 extends over 13 amino acids. CDR3 nucleotide sequence: TGCGCCAGCAGCTTGGAAGGGGGCCAGCCCCAGCATTTT. Translating it yields CASSLEGGQPQHF.

As concerns this clonotype: A read error may explain this, as a much larger clone is one base away. The chain carries TRBV7-2 and TRBJ2-1, with 10 bases that match TRBD2. TRBJ2-5 explains the end of the DNA better; the J call may be wrong. Germline V gene sequence: CDR1 SGHTA, CDR2 FQGNSA. CDR3 size: 17 residues. The CDR3 protein is CASSFAVSGRAAETQYF. CDR3 bases: TGTGCCAGCAGCTTTGCCGTCAGCGGGAGGGCAGCAGAGACCCAGTACTTC.

This clonotype was seen only a few times. This chain joins TRBV12-3 or TRBV12-4 and TRBJ1-1; weak D call: TRBD1 (5 bases). The CDR3 is 13 residues long. V was shortened by 6 bases and J by 4 bases, with 12 bases between the two germline ends. The CDR3 spells CASSSGQFTEAFF. For the CDR3, the DNA is TGTGCCAGCAGCTCGGGGCAGTTCACTGAAGCTTTCTTT.

The chain couples TRBV5-5 to TRBJ1-1, with D possibly being TRBD1 (6 bases). CDR3 length: 12 amino acids. Germline loops: CDR1 SGHKS, CDR2 YYEKEE (reference sequence). Between the trimmed V and J ends, which lost 6 bases and 9 bases, there was a span of 15 bases. The CDR3 spells CASNTNGQKAFF. The CDR3, as DNA: TGTGCCAGCAACACCAACGGACAGAAAGCTTTCTTT.

About this clonotype itself: Given the absence of the conserved phenylalanine or tryptophan at the CDR3 end, a read error is likely. V usage is TRBV19 and J usage is TRBJ2-1, with D perhaps TRBD2 (5 bases). Trimming pared 5 bases from V and 4 bases from J, leaving 9 bases between. The CDR3 contains 13 residues. CDR1 is LNHDA, CDR2 SQIVND, per germline (reference sequence). CDR3 in DNA: TGTGCCAGTAGTTTTGGACTTTACAATGAGCAGTTCTCC. Translation gives CASSFGLYNEQFS.

The genes are TRBV7-8 and TRBJ2-7; 9 positions match TRBD2. The germline V gene has CDR1 SGHVS and CDR2 FQNEAQ. CDR3 length equals 16 residues. V gave up 4 bases and J gave up 1 base; unmatched junction bases: 8. CDR3 residues: CASSSTGTSRSYEQYF. CDR3 nucleotides: TGTGCCAGCAGCTCTACCGGGACTAGCCGTTCCTACGAGCAGTACTTC.